The entry below describes one T cell receptor beta chain. At least ten counts were recorded for this clonotype. No cognate antigen has been identified for it. No clone much larger than this one lies a single base away; base qualities are absent. The entry originates in a study of breast tumors, draining lymph nodes, adjacent tissues (dated by TCRdb to the mid-2010s). Study-level background: In breast cancer patients, the study compared the TCR beta repertoires of tumor, adjacent nontumor tissue and axillary lymph nodes. In human breast cancer, the study set out to evaluate how tumor, surrounding tissue and draining lymph node repertoires relate to one another and whether T cells may move between these sites.

The sequencer listed for this sample is Illumina HiSeq 2000. TCR beta chain libraries were generated through multiplex PCR amplification. The amplified TCR beta chain products were analyzed by high-throughput sequencing. In TCRdb, the public reads were trimmed at Q25 with fastp and aligned with MiXCR, with productive beta chains retained. Identical CDR3 proteins give one entry, which carries the most common genes and DNA. This sample gives approximately 230,000 distinct CDR3 sequences in total; under 35% of them show up just once. 3% to 4% of the sample is in the top ten clones. What the study reported, not specific to this receptor: The study presented the conclusion that tumor T cells originate in lymph nodes as consistent with a hypothesis, not as something directly demonstrated. A scenario in which most tumor T cells derive from the lymph node and then expand within tumor tissue was judged to be consistent with the data. T-cell repertoire diversity in tumors was found to be lower than in lymph nodes but higher than in nontumor tissue, and preferential V and J gene usage was observed. Tumor and nontumor tissue repertoires were found to be significantly more similar in luminal-like than in basal-like breast cancer.

From a lookup of the germline V gene, CDR1 and CDR2 are ENHRY and SYGVKD. Compared with germline, V lacks 6 bases and J lacks 3 bases; bases without a gene match: 5. The CDR3 spans 14 residues, from the cysteine through the phenylalanine. Of the read, only the CDR3 DNA is kept; its 42 bases are in frame from base 1. The lymph node samples were taken from the axillary draining lymph nodes of breast cancer patients. This TCR was sampled from a female donor with breast cancer. Some clones in this sample may be carry-over from other donors' samples. The rearrangement combines TRBV10-3 with TRBJ1-2; 9 junctional bases match TRBD1. The sequencing sample was made of axillary lymph node tissue. The CDR3 region: CAISRDREDYGYTF. In nucleotides, the sequence is TGTGCCATCAGCCGGGACAGGGAGGACTATGGCTACACCTTC.